This entry features one T cell receptor (beta chain) sequence. Its antigen remains unidentified. The second PCR ran about 6 to 12 cycles with a sample-barcoded 5' primer and J-beta primers. TCRdb re-derived calls from the 5' RACE reads in MiXCR, one entry per CDR3 protein. The sample has 1.5 million to 2 million distinct CDR3 sequences; 39% are singletons. This entry belongs to a study of blood T cells in healthy people across ages. Study-wide results and limits: Researchers judged that diversity estimates from one million T cells fell short of true values. A strong correlation was seen between TCR beta diversity and naive T cell percentage.

V was shortened by 5 bases and J by 2 bases, with 13 bases between the two germline ends. CDR3 length equals 14 residues. Germline CDR1 reads SEHNR; CDR2 reads FQNEAQ (reference sequence). The source material was blood. This TCR derives from a human donor in good health. V usage is TRBV7-9 and J usage is TRBJ2-7, with D unresolved. The CDR3 coding sequence is TGTGCCAGCAGCCTACTCGACACAGCCTACGAGCAGTACTTC. It yields the protein CASSLLDTAYEQYF.